This T cell receptor (beta chain) was recorded in a study of cytomegalovirus exposure and HLA in healthy donors. Overall study findings and caveats: In an earlier analysis, productive rearrangement rates for most beta V segments clustered near 87% or 30%. The listing of approximately 160 TCR beta chains classed them as cytomegalovirus-associated. Several of the most significant clusters were apparently associated with common viral pathogens in a later analysis.

This clone was observed a handful of times. Its antigen is not known. In the PCR, 60 Vbeta and 13 Jbeta primers were used. Sequencing was performed with immunoSEQ multiplex PCR; in TCRdb, only in-frame clones are kept and a portion is missing. The top ten hold 5.5% of the sample, which has 65,000 to 95,000 clones, around 76% seen once. V shed 2 bases and J shed 0 bases, with 10 bases lying between them. Germline CDR1 reads MNHNS; CDR2 reads SASEGT. The CDR3 is 15 residues long. This rearrangement joins TRBV6-1 to TRBJ1-1; D perhaps matches TRBD1 (5 bases). The sequence was obtained from a male donor in good health and CMV-seropositive. Sequencing was performed on PBMCs. Here the CDR3 reads CASSEPGNMNTEAFF. The CDR3 coding sequence is TGTGCCAGCAGTGAACCAGGGAACATGAACACTGAAGCTTTCTTT.